The clone carrying this T cell receptor beta chain was counted ten times or more. Its target is not known. Thyroid surgery was performed in patients who had received no treatment beforehand. Germline CDR1 and CDR2: MNHEY and SMNVEV (reference sequence). V was trimmed by 1 base and J by 0 bases, leaving 9 bases between them. CDR3 length: 15 amino acids. This entry is derived from a study of metastatic and nonmetastatic thyroid tumors. Findings and limits, study-wide: Versus benign nodules, malignant thyroid tumors reportedly had significantly higher TCR beta diversity, in blood and tumor.

TCRdb reanalyzed the PCR reads with MiXCR. This table has roughly 20,000 clones, 18% appearing once. Source material: adjacent normal tissue. The clonotype comes from a male donor with papillary thyroid cancer or a benign thyroid nodule (not recorded which). Some clones in this sample may be carry-over from other donors' samples. This chain connects TRBV27 to TRBJ2-5, with a tentative D call TRBD2 (5 bases). The DNA for the CDR3 is TGTGCCAGCAGTTTATGGCCGGGAAACCAAGAGACCCAGTACTTC. This gives the protein CASSLWPGNQETQYF.